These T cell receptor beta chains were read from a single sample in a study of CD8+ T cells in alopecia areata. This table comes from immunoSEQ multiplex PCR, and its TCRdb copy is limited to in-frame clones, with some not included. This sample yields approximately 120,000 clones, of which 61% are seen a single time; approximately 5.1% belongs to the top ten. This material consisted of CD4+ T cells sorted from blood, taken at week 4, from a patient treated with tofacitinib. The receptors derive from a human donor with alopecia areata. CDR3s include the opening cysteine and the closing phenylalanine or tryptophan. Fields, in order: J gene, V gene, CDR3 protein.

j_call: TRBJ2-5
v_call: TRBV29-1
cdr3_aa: CSSRQGRDQETQYF

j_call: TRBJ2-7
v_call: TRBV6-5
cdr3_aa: CASSYRRGGFYEQYF

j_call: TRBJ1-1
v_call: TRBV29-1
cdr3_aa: CSGIRGGTEAFF

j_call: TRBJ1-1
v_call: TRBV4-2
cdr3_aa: CASSQVSRTGVTEAFF

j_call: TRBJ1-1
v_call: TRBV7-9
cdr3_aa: CASSLQGRDTEAFF

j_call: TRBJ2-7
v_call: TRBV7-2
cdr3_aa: CASSLEATVYEQYF

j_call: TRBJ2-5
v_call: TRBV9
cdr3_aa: CASKGLSETQYF

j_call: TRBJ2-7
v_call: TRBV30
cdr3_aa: CAWSVGRARYEQYF

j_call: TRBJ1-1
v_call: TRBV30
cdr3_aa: CAWSSAAEAFF

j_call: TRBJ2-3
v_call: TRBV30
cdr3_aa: CAWSRGQGITDTQYF

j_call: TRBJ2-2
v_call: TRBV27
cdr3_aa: CASSLAGGTGELFF

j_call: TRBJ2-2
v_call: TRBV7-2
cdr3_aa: CASSSLAANTGELFF

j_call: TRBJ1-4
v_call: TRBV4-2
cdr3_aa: CASSQGTDEKLFF

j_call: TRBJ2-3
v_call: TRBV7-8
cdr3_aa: CASGAGGSTDTQYF

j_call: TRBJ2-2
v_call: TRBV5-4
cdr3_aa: CATTGQLDTGELFF

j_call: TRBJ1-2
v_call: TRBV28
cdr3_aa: CASRPTGTYGYTF

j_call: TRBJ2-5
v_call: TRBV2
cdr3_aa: CASRTSLQETQYF